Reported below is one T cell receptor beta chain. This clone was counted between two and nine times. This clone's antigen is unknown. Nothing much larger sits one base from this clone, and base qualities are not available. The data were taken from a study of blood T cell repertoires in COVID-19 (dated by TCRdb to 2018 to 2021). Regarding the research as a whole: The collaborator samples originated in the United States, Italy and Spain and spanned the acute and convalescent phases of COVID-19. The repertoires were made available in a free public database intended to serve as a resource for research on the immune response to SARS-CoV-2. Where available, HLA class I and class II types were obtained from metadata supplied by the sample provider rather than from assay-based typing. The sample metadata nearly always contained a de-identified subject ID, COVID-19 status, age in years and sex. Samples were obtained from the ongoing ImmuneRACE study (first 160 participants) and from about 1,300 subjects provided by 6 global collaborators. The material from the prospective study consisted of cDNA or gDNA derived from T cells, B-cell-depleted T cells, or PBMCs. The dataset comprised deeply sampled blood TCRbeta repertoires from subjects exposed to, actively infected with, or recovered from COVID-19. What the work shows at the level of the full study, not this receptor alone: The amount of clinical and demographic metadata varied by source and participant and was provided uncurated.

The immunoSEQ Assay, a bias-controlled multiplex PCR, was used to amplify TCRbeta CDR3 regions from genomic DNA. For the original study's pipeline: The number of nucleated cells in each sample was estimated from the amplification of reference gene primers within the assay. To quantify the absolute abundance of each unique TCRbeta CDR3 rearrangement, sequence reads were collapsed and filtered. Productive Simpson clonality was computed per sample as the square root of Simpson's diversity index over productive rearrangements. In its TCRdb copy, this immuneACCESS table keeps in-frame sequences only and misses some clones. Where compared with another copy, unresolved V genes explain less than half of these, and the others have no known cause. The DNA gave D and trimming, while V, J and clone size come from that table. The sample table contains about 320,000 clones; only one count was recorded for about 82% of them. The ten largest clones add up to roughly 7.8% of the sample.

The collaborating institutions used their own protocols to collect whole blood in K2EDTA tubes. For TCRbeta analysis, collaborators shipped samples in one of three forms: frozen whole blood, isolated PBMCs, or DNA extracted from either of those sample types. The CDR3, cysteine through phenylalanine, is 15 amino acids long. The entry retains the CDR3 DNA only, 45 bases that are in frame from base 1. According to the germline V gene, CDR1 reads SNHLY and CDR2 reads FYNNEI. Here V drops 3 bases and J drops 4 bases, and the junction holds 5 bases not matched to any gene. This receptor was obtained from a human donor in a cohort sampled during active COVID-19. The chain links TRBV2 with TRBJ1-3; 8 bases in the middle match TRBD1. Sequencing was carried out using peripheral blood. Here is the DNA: TGTGCCAGCAGTGAGGCAGGGGGCGCCGGAAACACCATATATTTT. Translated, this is CASSEAGGAGNTIYF.